The 26 T cell receptor beta chains presented below share a single source sample, sequenced in a study of blood T cell repertoires in COVID-19. Data came from immunoSEQ multiplex PCR; TCRdb stores just in-frame clones and leaves some out. The sample holds a few hundred thousand clones; nearly 90% are singletons and the top ten take about 2%. The sample comprised peripheral blood. These receptors originate from a woman aged 55-70 years with COVID-19, enrolled during active disease.

The V gene is TRBV7-9, the J gene TRBJ1-1; no clear D gene. CDR3 length equals 12 residues. V was cut by 0 bases and J by 4 bases, with 3 bases left in between. Per germline, CDR1 SEHNR and CDR2 FQNEAQ (reference sequence). This CDR3 is CASSLAATEAFF. For the CDR3, the DNA is TGTGCCAGCAGCTTAGCGGCCACTGAAGCTTTCTTT.

This chain connects TRBV7-2 to TRBJ2-5, with D tentatively TRBD2 (5 bases). Between the trimmed V and J ends, which lost 0 bases and 5 bases, there was a span of 10 bases. CDR1 is SGHTA and CDR2 is FQGNSA in the germline V gene. This CDR3 contains 14 residues. CDR3 DNA: TGTGCCAGCAGCTTAGCTGATAGGGAGGAGACCCAGTACTTC. Amino acid sequence: CASSLADREETQYF.

This chain uses TRBV12-3 or TRBV12-4 with TRBJ1-5; D call uncertain. Between the trimmed V and J ends, which lost 5 bases and 5 bases, there was a span of 7 bases. The CDR3 spans 12 residues. Here the CDR3 reads CASSGGYQPQHF. The CDR3 region has the DNA TGTGCCAGCAGTGGAGGTTATCAGCCCCAGCATTTT.

The genes are TRBV9 and TRBJ2-5, with a possible D match to TRBD2 (7 bases). Germline loops: CDR1 SGDLS, CDR2 YYNGEE. The germline V and J ends were trimmed by 3 bases and 4 bases, with 19 bases remaining between them. The CDR3 is made up of 16 amino acids. The CDR3 reads CASSAEGGPLGETQYF. The CDR3 DNA reads as TGTGCCAGCAGCGCCGAGGGGGGGCCCCTGGGAGAGACCCAGTACTTC.

The rearrangement uses TRBV5-4 and TRBJ1-1, with D unresolved. This CDR3 has 13 residues. The V end was cut by 1 base, the J end by 1 base, with 5 bases between. CDR1 is SGHNT, CDR2 YYREEE, per germline (reference sequence). The CDR3 reads CASSLRQNTEAFF. The DNA of the CDR3 is TGTGCCAGCAGCTTGAGACAGAACACTGAAGCTTTCTTT. The full variable domain, in which reference TRBV5-4 and TRBJ1-1 provide the parts outside the CDR3, is ETGVTQSPTHLIKTRGQQVTLRCSSQSGHNTVSWYQQALGQGPQFIFQYYREEENGRGNFPPRFSGLQFPNYSSELNVNALELDDSALYLCASSLRQNTEAFFGQGTRLTVV.

The rearrangement joins TRBV11-2 to TRBJ1-6; D ambiguous. Deletions cut 1 base from V and 4 bases from J, with 5 bases between. Germline lookup yields CDR1 SGHAT and CDR2 FQNNGV. CDR3 length: 14 amino acids. The CDR3 DNA follows: TGTGCCAGCAGCTTAGCAGTTTATAATTCACCCCTCCACTTT. Its protein is CASSLAVYNSPLHF.

The chain uses TRBV6-5 and TRBJ1-6; possibly TRBD1 for D (6 bases). CDR3 length: 14 residues. CDR1 is MNHEY and CDR2 is SVGAGI in the germline V gene. Trimming pared 8 bases from V and 4 bases from J, leaving 12 bases between. The CDR3 sequence is CASARTAYNSPLHF. The CDR3 DNA sequence: TGTGCCAGCGCAAGGACAGCGTATAATTCACCCCTCCACTTT.

The V gene is TRBV7-9, the J gene TRBJ1-6; a weak D match, TRBD1 (5 bases). Trimming shortened V by 7 bases and J by 10 bases, and 20 bases separated the two germline ends. CDR1 is SEHNR and CDR2 is FQNEAQ in the germline V gene (reference sequence). The CDR3 runs 15 residues. CDR3 coding DNA: TGTGCCAGCACCACGGGGGGTGCTAGGGACTCACCCCTCCACTTT. Translation: CASTTGGARDSPLHF.

V gene TRBV24-1 combines with J gene TRBJ1-1; possible D gene TRBD1, 6 bases. The CDR3 is 15 amino acids. Germline assignment: CDR1 KGHDR and CDR2 SFDVKD. V was trimmed by 3 bases and J by 1 base, leaving 11 bases between them. In nucleotides, the CDR3 is TGTGCCACCAGTGATAGCAGGACAGAGAACACTGAAGCTTTCTTT. Translation: CATSDSRTENTEAFF.

This clone was found once. The chain combines TRBV12-3 or TRBV12-4 with TRBJ2-3; 8 bases line up with TRBD1. The V and J ends lost 8 bases and 4 bases, in that order; junction bases with no gene match: 5. This CDR3 has 13 amino acids. The CDR3 protein is CASGPTGADTQYF. For the CDR3, the DNA is TGTGCCAGCGGCCCGACAGGGGCAGATACGCAGTATTTT.

The V gene is TRBV9, the J gene TRBJ2-3; 11 bases agree with TRBD1. CDR1 and CDR2 from the germline V gene are SGDLS and YYNGEE. V trimming: 2 bases; J trimming: 0 bases; junction bases outside the gene matches: 5. The CDR3 contains 17 residues. The CDR3 DNA reads as TGTGCCAGCAGCGTGGGACAGGGGGAGGATAGCACAGATACGCAGTATTTT. Amino acids: CASSVGQGEDSTDTQYF.

The chain links TRBV6-5 to TRBJ2-3, with TRBD2 matching over 7 bases. CDR3 size: 15 residues. The V and J ends lost 6 bases and 0 bases, in that order; junction bases with no gene match: 6. Germline V CDR1 and CDR2: MNHEY, SVGAGI. The CDR3 nucleotides read TGTGCCAGCAGCCGAGGGGAGGGAAGCACAGATACGCAGTATTTT. Its translation: CASSRGEGSTDTQYF.

The genes are TRBV15 and TRBJ1-1, with TRBD1 matching 7 bases. The CDR3 runs 13 residues. The V gene's germline CDR1 is LNHNV and CDR2 YYDKDF (reference sequence). After removal of 3 bases from V and 6 bases from J, the junction contained 4 bases not matched to a gene. In nucleotides, the CDR3 is TGTGCCACCAGCAGGACAGGGCTGTCTGAAGCTTTCTTT. Its protein product is CATSRTGLSEAFF.

The CDR3 sequence: CASSETTRGFSGNTIYF. The CDR3 region has the DNA TGCGCCAGCAGTGAAACAACGCGGGGATTCTCTGGAAACACCATATATTTT. The chain recombines TRBV10-1 with TRBJ1-3; no clear D. From germline, CDR1 is WNHNN and CDR2 SYGVQD (reference sequence). The CDR3 runs to 17 residues. V lost 3 bases and J 0 bases, leaving 15 bases between the germline ends.

V usage is TRBV19 and J usage is TRBJ1-4; no firm D call. V was clipped by 9 bases and J by 5 bases, with 22 bases between them. This CDR3 region has 16 residues. The germline gives CDR1 LNHDA, CDR2 SQIVND (reference sequence). CDR3 loop: CASGGLGRTQNEKLFF. The CDR3, as DNA: TGTGCCAGCGGAGGCCTCGGTAGGACCCAAAATGAAAAACTGTTTTTT.

The chain employs TRBV2 and TRBJ2-7; 12 bases align to TRBD1. CDR3 size: 15 residues. Trimming removed 6 bases from V and 7 bases from J; junction bases left unmatched: 10. The V gene's germline CDR1 is SNHLY and CDR2 FYNNEI. The CDR3 DNA follows: TGTGCCAGCAGGGACCCGGGACAGGGGGCGCGAGAGCAGTACTTC. As protein: CASRDPGQGAREQYF.

The chain employs TRBV6-1 and TRBJ1-1, with 9 bases lining up with TRBD1. This CDR3 has 14 amino acids. With V trimmed by 2 bases and J by 8 bases, 6 bases remained unmatched. Per germline, CDR1 MNHNS and CDR2 SASEGT. The CDR3 reads CASSELYRGPEAFF. CDR3 DNA: TGTGCCAGCAGTGAACTCTACAGGGGGCCGGAAGCTTTCTTT.

The V and J genes are TRBV5-4 and TRBJ2-3, with 11 nucleotides matching TRBD2. In germline, CDR1 is SGHNT, CDR2 YYREEE (reference sequence). This CDR3 has 16 residues. The trim removed 4 bases at V and 4 bases at J, leaving 8 bases unmatched. CDR3 nucleotides: TGTGCCAGCAGCCCCATGACTAGCGGGGTTGCAGATACGCAGTATTTT. This translates into CASSPMTSGVADTQYF.

This chain links TRBV19 with TRBJ2-3; no clear D. Germline CDR1 LNHDA, CDR2 SQIVND (reference sequence). This CDR3 contains 13 residues. Trimming stripped 3 bases from V and 3 bases from J, with 7 bases between. The CDR3 DNA follows: TGTGCCAGTAGTATGTCAGGTACAGATACGCAGTATTTT. It codes for CASSMSGTDTQYF.

V is TRBV27 and J is TRBJ2-7; TRBD1 matches 9 bases. CDR3 length equals 15 residues. Germline lookup yields CDR1 MNHEY and CDR2 SMNVEV (reference sequence). V shed 2 bases and J 5 bases; nucleotides not matched to a gene: 7. The CDR3 nucleotides are TGTGCCAGCAGTTTAGGGGGACAGGGTCAGCACGAGCAGTACTTC. Residues: CASSLGGQGQHEQYF.

This chain connects TRBV9 to TRBJ1-3; D is unresolved. V was cut by 4 bases and J by 3 bases, with 11 bases left in between. The CDR3 has 14 residues. Germline loops: CDR1 SGDLS, CDR2 YYNGEE. The CDR3 is CASSLGDYGNTIYF. In DNA form, the CDR3 reads TGTGCCAGCAGCCTCGGAGATTATGGAAACACCATATATTTT.

V and J are TRBV7-2 and TRBJ2-5; TRBD1 agrees at 11 bases. The CDR3 extends over 14 amino acids. The germline gives CDR1 SGHTA, CDR2 FQGNSA. The V and J ends lost 4 bases and 4 bases, in that order; junction bases with no gene match: 2. For the CDR3, the DNA is TGTGCCAGCAGCTGGACAGGGGGCTCAGAGACCCAGTACTTC. It codes for CASSWTGGSETQYF.

The V gene is TRBV7-9, the J gene TRBJ1-2; unclear D gene. The CDR3 is 15 amino acids. Trimming left V 1 base short and J 0 bases short, with 9 bases between. Germline lookup yields CDR1 SEHNR and CDR2 FQNEAQ (reference sequence). CDR3 loop: CASSLERESNYGYTF. CDR3 coding DNA: TGTGCCAGCAGCTTAGAGAGGGAGTCTAACTATGGCTACACCTTC.

This sequence joins TRBV9 and TRBJ2-7; TRBD2 might be the D (6 bases). Trimming took off 0 bases at V and 7 bases at J, with 20 bases between the two ends. Germline V CDR1 and CDR2: SGDLS, YYNGEE. The CDR3 totals 16 residues. CDR3 in DNA: TGTGCCAGCAGCGTAGGGGCGACAGCGGCGGAGGGGGAGCAGTACTTC. Protein product: CASSVGATAAEGEQYF.

The chain couples TRBV5-4 to TRBJ1-1, with TRBD1 identical over 8 bases. The CDR3 extends over 14 amino acids. Trimming took 6 bases from V and 1 from J; bases not matched to a gene: 5. Germline V gene sequence: CDR1 SGHNT, CDR2 YYREEE (reference sequence). CDR3 in DNA: TGTGCCAGCAACCCGGGACAGGCGAACACTGAAGCTTTCTTT. Translation gives CASNPGQANTEAFF.

The chain couples TRBV6-5 to TRBJ1-1; a weak D match, TRBD1 (6 bases). Germline loops: CDR1 MNHEY, CDR2 SVGAGI. Deletions cut 4 bases from V and 11 bases from J, with 26 bases between. This CDR3 is 16 amino acids long. CDR3 coding DNA: TGTGCCAGCAGTTTTGAACCCAACGACTCGACAGGTTGGGCTTTCTTT. This sequence encodes CASSFEPNDSTGWAFF.